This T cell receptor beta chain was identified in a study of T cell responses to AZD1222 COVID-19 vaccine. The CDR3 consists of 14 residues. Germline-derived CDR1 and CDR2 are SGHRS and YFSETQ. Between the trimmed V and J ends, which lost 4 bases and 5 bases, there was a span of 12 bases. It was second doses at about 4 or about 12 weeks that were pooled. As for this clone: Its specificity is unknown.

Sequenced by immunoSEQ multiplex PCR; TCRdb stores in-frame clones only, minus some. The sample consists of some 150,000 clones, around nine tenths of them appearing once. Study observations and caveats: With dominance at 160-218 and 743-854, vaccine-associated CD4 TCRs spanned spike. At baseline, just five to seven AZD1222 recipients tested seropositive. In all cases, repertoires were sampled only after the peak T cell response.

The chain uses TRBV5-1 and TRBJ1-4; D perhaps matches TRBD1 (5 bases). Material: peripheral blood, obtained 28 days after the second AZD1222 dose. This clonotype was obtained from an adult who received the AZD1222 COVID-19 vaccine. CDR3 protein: CASSASGLNEKLFF. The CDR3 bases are TGCGCCAGCAGCGCATCGGGGCTCAATGAAAAACTGTTTTTT.